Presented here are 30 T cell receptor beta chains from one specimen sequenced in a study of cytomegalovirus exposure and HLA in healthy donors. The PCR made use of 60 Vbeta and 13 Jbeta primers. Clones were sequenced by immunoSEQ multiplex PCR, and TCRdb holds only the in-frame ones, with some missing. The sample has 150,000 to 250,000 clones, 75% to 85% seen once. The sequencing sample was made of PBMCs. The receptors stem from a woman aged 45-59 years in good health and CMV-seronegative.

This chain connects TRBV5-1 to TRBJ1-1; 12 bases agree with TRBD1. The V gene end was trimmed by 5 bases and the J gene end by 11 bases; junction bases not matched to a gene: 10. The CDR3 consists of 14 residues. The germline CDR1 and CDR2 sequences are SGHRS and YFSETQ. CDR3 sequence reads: CASRSGQGAFKAFF. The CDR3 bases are TGCGCCAGCAGGTCGGGACAGGGGGCGTTTAAGGCTTTCTTT.

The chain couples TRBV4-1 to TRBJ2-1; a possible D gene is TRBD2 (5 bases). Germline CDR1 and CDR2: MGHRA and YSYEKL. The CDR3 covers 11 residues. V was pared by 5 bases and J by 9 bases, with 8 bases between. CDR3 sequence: CASSRGSEQFF. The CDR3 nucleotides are TGCGCCAGCAGCAGAGGGAGTGAGCAGTTCTTC.

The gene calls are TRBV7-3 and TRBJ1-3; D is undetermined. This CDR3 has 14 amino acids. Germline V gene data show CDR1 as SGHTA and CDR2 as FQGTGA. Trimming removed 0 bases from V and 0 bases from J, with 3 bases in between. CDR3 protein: CASSLTASGNTIYF. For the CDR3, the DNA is TGTGCCAGCAGCTTAACGGCCTCTGGAAACACCATATATTTT.

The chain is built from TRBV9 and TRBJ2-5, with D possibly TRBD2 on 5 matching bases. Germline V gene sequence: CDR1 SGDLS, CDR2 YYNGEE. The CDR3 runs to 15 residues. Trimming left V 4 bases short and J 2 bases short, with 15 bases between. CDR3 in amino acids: CASSPQPGSQETQYF. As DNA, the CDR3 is TGTGCCAGCAGCCCCCAACCGGGAAGTCAAGAGACCCAGTACTTC.

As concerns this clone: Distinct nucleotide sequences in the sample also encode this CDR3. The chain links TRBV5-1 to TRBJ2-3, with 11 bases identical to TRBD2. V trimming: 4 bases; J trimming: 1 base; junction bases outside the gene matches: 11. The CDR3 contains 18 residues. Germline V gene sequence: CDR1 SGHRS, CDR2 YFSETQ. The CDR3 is CASSLRTSGSVGTDTQYF. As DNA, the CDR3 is TGCGCCAGCAGCCTCCGAACTAGCGGGAGTGTCGGCACAGATACGCAGTATTTT.

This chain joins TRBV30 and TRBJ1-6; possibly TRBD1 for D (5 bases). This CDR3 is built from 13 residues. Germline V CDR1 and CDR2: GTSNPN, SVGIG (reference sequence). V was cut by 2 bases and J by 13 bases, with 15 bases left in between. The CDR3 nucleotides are TGTGCCTGGAGTAAGGACACCCCCCCGCCCCTCCACTTT. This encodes CAWSKDTPPPLHF.

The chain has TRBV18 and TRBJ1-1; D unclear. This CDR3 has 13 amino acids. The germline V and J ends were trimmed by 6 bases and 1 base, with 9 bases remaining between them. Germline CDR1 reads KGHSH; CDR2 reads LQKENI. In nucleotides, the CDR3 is TGTGCCAGCTCTATGGCCTGGAACACTGAAGCTTTCTTT. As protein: CASSMAWNTEAFF.

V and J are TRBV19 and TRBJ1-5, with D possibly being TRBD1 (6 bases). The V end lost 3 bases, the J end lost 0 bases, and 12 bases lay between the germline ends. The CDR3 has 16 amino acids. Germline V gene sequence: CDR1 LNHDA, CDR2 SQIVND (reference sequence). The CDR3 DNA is TGTGCCAGTAGTATTGGGACAAAGCTTAGCAATCAGCCCCAGCATTTT. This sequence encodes CASSIGTKLSNQPQHF.

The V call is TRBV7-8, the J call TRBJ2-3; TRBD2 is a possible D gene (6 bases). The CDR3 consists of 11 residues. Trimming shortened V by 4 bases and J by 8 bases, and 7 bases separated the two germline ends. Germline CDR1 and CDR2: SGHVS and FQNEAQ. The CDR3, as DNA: TGTGCCAGCAGCTCCGGGAGTACGCAGTATTTT. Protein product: CASSSGSTQYF.

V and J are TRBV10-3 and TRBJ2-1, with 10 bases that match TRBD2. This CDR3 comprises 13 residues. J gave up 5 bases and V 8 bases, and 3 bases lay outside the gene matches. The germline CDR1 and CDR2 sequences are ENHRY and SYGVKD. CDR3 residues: CAIQGLADNEQFF. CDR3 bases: TGTGCCATCCAAGGACTAGCGGACAATGAGCAGTTCTTC.

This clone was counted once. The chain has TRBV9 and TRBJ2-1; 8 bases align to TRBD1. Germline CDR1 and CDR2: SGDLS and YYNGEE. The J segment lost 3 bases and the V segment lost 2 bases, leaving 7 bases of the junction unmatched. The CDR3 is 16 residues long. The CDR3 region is CASSVLTGAIYNEQFF. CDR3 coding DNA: TGTGCCAGCAGCGTCCTGACAGGGGCTATCTACAATGAGCAGTTCTTC.

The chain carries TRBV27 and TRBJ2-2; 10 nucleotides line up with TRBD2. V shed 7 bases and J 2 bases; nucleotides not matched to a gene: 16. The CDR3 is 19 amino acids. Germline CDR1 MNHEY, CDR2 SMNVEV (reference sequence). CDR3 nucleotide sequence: TGTGCCAGCAACATTCGGACTAGCGGAAACTCTATAAACACCGGGGAGCTGTTTTTT. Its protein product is CASNIRTSGNSINTGELFF.

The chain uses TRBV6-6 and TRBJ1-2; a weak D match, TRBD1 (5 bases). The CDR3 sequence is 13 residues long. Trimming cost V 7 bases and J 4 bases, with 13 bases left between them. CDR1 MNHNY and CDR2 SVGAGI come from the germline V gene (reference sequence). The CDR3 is CASMRGRGYGYTF. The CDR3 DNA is TGTGCCAGCATGCGGGGCCGCGGCTATGGCTACACCTTC.

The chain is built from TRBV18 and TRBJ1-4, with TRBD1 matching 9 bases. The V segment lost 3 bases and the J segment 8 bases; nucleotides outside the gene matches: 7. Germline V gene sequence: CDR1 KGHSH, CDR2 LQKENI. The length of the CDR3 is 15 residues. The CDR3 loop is CASSPRETGGEKLFF. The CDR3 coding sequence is TGTGCCAGCTCACCTCGAGAGACAGGGGGGGAAAAACTGTTTTTT.

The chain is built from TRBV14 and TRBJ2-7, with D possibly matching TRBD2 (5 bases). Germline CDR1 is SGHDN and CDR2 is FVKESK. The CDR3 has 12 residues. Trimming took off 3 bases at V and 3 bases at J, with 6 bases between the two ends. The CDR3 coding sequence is TGTGCCAGCAGCCACGACTACTACGAGCAGTACTTC. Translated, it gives CASSHDYYEQYF. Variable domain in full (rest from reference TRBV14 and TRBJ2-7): EAGVTQFPSHSVIEKGQTVTLRCDPISGHDNLYWYRRVMGKEIKFLLHFVKESKQDESGMPNNRFLAERTGGTYSTLKVQPAELEDSGVYFCASSHDYYEQYFGPGTRLTVT.

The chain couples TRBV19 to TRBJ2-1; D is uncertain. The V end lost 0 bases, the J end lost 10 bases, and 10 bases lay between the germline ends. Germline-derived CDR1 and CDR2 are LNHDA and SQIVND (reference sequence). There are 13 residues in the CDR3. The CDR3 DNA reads TGTGCCAGTAGTATAGATGCGAGGCCCGAGCAGTTCTTC. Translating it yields CASSIDARPEQFF.

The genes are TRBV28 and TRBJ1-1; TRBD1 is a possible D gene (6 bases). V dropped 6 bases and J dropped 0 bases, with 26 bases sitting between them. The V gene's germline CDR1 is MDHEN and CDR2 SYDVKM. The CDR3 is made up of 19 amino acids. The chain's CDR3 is CASRRLQGLLSLMNTEAFF. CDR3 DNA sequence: TGTGCCAGCAGGAGACTACAGGGTCTACTAAGCCTTATGAACACTGAAGCTTTCTTT.

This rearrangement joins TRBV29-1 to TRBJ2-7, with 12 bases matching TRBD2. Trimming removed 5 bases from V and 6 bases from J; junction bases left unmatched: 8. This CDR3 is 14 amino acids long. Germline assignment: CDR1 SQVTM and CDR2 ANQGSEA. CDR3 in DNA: TGCAGCGTTCGGCTAGCGGGAGGGCCCTCCGAGCAGTACTTC. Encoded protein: CSVRLAGGPSEQYF.

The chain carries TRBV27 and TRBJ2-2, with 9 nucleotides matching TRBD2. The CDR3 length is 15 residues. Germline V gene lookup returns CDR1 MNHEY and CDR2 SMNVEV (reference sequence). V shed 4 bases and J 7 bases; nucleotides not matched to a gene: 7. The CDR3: CASSSQGLANGELFF. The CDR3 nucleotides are TGTGCCAGCAGTTCGCAGGGACTAGCAAACGGGGAGCTGTTTTTT.

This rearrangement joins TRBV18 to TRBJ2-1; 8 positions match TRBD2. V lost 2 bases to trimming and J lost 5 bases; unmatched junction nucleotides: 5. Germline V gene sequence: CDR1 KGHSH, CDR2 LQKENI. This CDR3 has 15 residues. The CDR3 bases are TGTGCCAGCTCACCAACACTAGCGGCGAACAATGAGCAGTTCTTC. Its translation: CASSPTLAANNEQFF.

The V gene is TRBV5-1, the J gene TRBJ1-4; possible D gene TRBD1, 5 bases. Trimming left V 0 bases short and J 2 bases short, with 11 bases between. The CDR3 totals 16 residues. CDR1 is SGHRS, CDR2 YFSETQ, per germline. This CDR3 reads CASSLAPGGTNEKLFF. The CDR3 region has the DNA TGCGCCAGCAGCTTGGCCCCCGGGGGGACTAATGAAAAACTGTTTTTT. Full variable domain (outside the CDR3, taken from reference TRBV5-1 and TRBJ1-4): KAGVTQTPRYLIKTRGQQVTLSCSPISGHRSVSWYQQTPGQGLQFLFEYFSETQRNKGNFPGRFSGRQFSNSRSEMNVSTLELGDSALYLCASSLAPGGTNEKLFFGSGTQLSVL.

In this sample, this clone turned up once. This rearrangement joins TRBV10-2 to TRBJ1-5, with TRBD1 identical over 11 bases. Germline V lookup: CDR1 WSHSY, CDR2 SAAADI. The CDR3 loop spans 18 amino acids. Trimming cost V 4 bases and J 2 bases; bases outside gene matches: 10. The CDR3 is CASSGTGTGGFGNQPQHF. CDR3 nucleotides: TGCGCCAGCAGTGGGACCGGGACAGGGGGGTTTGGCAATCAGCCCCAGCATTTT.

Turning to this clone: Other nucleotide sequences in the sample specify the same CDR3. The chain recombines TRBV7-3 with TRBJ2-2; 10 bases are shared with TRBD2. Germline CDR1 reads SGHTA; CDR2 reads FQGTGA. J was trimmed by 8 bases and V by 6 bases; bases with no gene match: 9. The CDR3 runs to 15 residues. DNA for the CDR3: TGTGCCAGCAGGAGCGGGAGGGCGGTCGCTGGGGAGCTGTTTTTT. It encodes CASRSGRAVAGELFF. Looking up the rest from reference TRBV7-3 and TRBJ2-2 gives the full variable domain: GAGVSQTPSNKVTEKGKYVELRCDPISGHTALYWYRQSLGQGPEFLIYFQGTGAADDSGLPNDRFFAVRPEGSVSTLKIQRTERGDSAVYLCASRSGRAVAGELFFGEGSRLTVL.

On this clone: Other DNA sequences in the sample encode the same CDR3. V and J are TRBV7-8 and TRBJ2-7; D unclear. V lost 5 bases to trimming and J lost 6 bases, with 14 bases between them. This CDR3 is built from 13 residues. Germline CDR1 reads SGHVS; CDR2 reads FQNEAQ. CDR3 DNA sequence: TGTGCCAGCAGCCTATCACTACCTACCGAGCAGTACTTC. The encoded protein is CASSLSLPTEQYF.

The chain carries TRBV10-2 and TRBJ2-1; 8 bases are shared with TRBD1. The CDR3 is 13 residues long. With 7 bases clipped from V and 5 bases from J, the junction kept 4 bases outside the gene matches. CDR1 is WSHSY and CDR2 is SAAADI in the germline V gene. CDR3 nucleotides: TGCGCCAGCACCCGGACAGGGCACAATGAGCAGTTCTTC. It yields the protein CASTRTGHNEQFF.

CDR3 in amino acids: CASSLTSGIYNEQFF. The CDR3 DNA reads TGCGCCAGCAGCCTTACTAGCGGGATCTACAATGAGCAGTTCTTC. This chain links TRBV5-1 with TRBJ2-1, with 10 bases matching TRBD2. Germline CDR1 and CDR2: SGHRS and YFSETQ. The CDR3 length is 15 residues. Losses at the gene ends were 4 bases for V and 3 bases for J; bases not matched to a gene: 4. The variable domain in full, with the rest retrieved from reference TRBV5-1 and TRBJ2-1, is KAGVTQTPRYLIKTRGQQVTLSCSPISGHRSVSWYQQTPGQGLQFLFEYFSETQRNKGNFPGRFSGRQFSNSRSEMNVSTLELGDSALYLCASSLTSGIYNEQFFGPGTRLTVL.

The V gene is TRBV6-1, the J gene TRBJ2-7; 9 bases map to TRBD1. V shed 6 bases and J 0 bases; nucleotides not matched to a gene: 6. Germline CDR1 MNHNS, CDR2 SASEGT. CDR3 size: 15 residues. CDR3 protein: CASSALQGASYEQYF. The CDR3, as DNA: TGTGCCAGCAGCGCCTTACAGGGGGCCTCCTACGAGCAGTACTTC.

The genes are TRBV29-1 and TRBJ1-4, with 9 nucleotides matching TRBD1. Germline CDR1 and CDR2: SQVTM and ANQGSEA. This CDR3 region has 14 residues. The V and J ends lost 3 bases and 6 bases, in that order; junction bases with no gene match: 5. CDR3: CSVDRWTGDEKLFF. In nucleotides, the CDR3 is TGCAGCGTTGATCGTTGGACAGGGGATGAAAAACTGTTTTTT.

The CDR3 bases are TGTGCCAGCTCAGGAGACCGAAATCAGCCCCAGCATTTT. This sequence encodes CASSGDRNQPQHF. V is TRBV18 and J is TRBJ1-5; D gene unclear. The CDR3 spans 13 residues. Germline V gene data show CDR1 as KGHSH and CDR2 as LQKENI. With 5 bases removed from V and 4 bases from J, the gap between germline ends came to 9 bases. Full variable domain (outside the CDR3, taken from reference TRBV18 and TRBJ1-5): NAGVMQNPRHLVRRRGQEARLRCSPMKGHSHVYWYRQLPEEGLKFMVYLQKENIIDESGMPKERFSAEFPKEGPSILRIQQVVRGDSAAYFCASSGDRNQPQHFGDGTRLSIL.

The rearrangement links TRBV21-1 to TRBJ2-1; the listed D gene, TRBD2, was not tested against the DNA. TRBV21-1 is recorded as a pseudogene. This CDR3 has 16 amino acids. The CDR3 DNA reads TGTGCCAGCAGGACCGGGACTAGCGGGAGGGGGAATGAGCAGTTCTTC. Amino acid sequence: CASRTGTSGRGNEQFF.